The 24 T cell receptor beta chains presented below share a single source sample, sequenced in a study of cytomegalovirus exposure and HLA in healthy donors. The data were produced by immunoSEQ multiplex PCR, yet TCRdb's version contains in-frame clones alone and is incomplete. Of approximately 110,000 clones listed, over 90% are singletons. The specimen sequenced was PBMCs. Every receptor here comes from a woman in her late teens or twenties in good health and CMV-seronegative.

This clone was seen a single time. This chain links TRBV5-1 with TRBJ1-1; D might be TRBD1 (6 bases). The germline V and J ends were trimmed by 0 bases and 5 bases, with 17 bases remaining between them. Germline V gene sequence: CDR1 SGHRS, CDR2 YFSETQ. The CDR3 is 16 amino acids. The CDR3 sequence: CASSLGQVGFRTEAFF. CDR3 nucleotide sequence: TGCGCCAGCAGCTTGGGACAGGTCGGATTTCGAACTGAAGCTTTCTTT.

The V and J genes are TRBV4-2 and TRBJ2-3, with 10 bases lining up with TRBD2. V was clipped by 3 bases and J by 2 bases; unmatched bases: 5. From germline, CDR1 is LGHNA and CDR2 YNFKEQ. The CDR3 consists of 16 residues. DNA of the CDR3: TGTGCCAGCAGCCAGTTAGCGGGGGGATACACAGATACGCAGTATTTT. This gives the protein CASSQLAGGYTDTQYF.

The rearrangement joins TRBV19 to TRBJ1-3; 7 bases are shared with TRBD1. This CDR3 has 16 amino acids. Germline CDR1 reads LNHDA; CDR2 reads SQIVND (reference sequence). J lost 0 bases, V lost 6 bases, and 8 bases had no gene match. The CDR3, as DNA: TGTGCCAGTAGCCGACAGGGACAGCTCTCTGGAAACACCATATATTTT. Amino acid sequence: CASSRQGQLSGNTIYF.

This rearrangement joins TRBV18 to TRBJ1-2; tentative D call: TRBD1 (6 bases). Trimming shortened V by 4 bases and J by 8 bases, and 14 bases separated the two germline ends. Germline CDR1 is KGHSH and CDR2 is LQKENI. The CDR3 runs to 13 residues. CDR3 bases: TGTGCCAGCTCACAAGAAGGGGGAGTGGGCTACACCTTC. Translating it yields CASSQEGGVGYTF.

The V and J genes are TRBV11-2 and TRBJ2-7; weak D call: TRBD1 (6 bases). V lost 5 bases, J lost 1 base, and 18 bases lay in between. The length of the CDR3 is 16 residues. CDR1 is SGHAT, CDR2 FQNNGV, per germline. CDR3 nucleotides: TGTGCCAGCAGCCCGTGGACCAGACAGGATTCCTACGAGCAGTACTTC. This encodes CASSPWTRQDSYEQYF.

The chain combines TRBV27 with TRBJ1-1; 7 positions match TRBD1. CDR1 MNHEY and CDR2 SMNVEV come from the germline V gene (reference sequence). CDR3 length equals 15 residues. The J segment lost 0 bases and the V segment lost 8 bases, leaving 9 bases of the junction unmatched. CDR3 DNA: TGTGCCAGCGAGTCATTACAGGGGATGAACACTGAAGCTTTCTTT. Its translation: CASESLQGMNTEAFF.

This clone was picked up one time. V usage is TRBV4-2 and J usage is TRBJ1-5, with D maybe TRBD1 (5 bases). Germline V gene data show CDR1 as LGHNA and CDR2 as YNFKEQ. Trimming pared 3 bases from V and 5 bases from J, leaving 11 bases between. This CDR3 is built from 14 residues. CDR3 in DNA: TGTGCCAGCAGCCAGGGGGGGAACTATCAGCCCCAGCATTTT. Residues: CASSQGGNYQPQHF.

The chain has TRBV30 and TRBJ2-5; D might be TRBD2 (5 bases). Per germline, CDR1 GTSNPN and CDR2 SVGIG (reference sequence). The CDR3 length is 13 residues. With 8 bases removed from V and 2 bases from J, the gap between germline ends came to 15 bases. This CDR3 is CAPQCGLQETQYF. The CDR3 nucleotides read TGTGCCCCCCAGTGCGGGTTACAAGAGACCCAGTACTTC.

The chain combines TRBV7-2 with TRBJ2-1, with a possible D match to TRBD2 (6 bases). V shed 8 bases and J shed 4 bases, with 12 bases lying between them. The CDR3 has 13 residues. Germline CDR1 is SGHTA and CDR2 is FQGNSA. The chain's CDR3 is CASRLDHYNEQFF. The CDR3, as DNA: TGTGCCAGCCGACTAGACCATTACAATGAGCAGTTCTTC. Full variable domain (rest looked up from reference TRBV7-2 and TRBJ2-1): GAGVSQSPSNKVTEKGKDVELRCDPISGHTALYWYRQSLGQGLEFLIYFQGNSAPDKSGLPSDRFSAERTGGSVSTLTIQRTQQEDSAVYLCASRLDHYNEQFFGPGTRLTVL.

The chain recombines TRBV7-6 with TRBJ2-5, with 9 bases that match TRBD2. Germline V gene sequence: CDR1 SGHVS, CDR2 FNYEAQ. CDR3 length: 16 residues. V lost 1 base and J lost 1; bases outside the gene matches: 4. The CDR3, as DNA: TGTGCCAGCAGCTTAGGGAGCGGGGGGTTCCAAGAGACCCAGTACTTC. Its translation: CASSLGSGGFQETQYF. The variable domain in full, with the rest retrieved from reference TRBV7-6 and TRBJ2-5, is GAGVSQSPRYKVTKRGQDVALRCDPISGHVSLYWYRQALGQGPEFLTYFNYEAQQDKSGLPNDRFSAERPEGSISTLTIQRTEQRDSAMYRCASSLGSGGFQETQYFGPGTRLLVL.

The V call is TRBV28, the J call TRBJ1-4, with D perhaps TRBD1 (6 bases). The CDR3 consists of 16 residues. CDR1 and CDR2 from the germline V gene are MDHEN and SYDVKM. V was trimmed by 5 bases and J by 7 bases, leaving 20 bases between them. The CDR3 protein is CASSTFVGGQSEKLFF. The CDR3 DNA is TGTGCCAGCAGTACCTTCGTAGGGGGTCAGAGTGAAAAACTGTTTTTT.

This chain connects TRBV7-9 to TRBJ1-5; D uncertain. V gave up 2 bases and J gave up 6 bases, with 11 bases separating them. The CDR3 covers 14 residues. CDR1 is SEHNR, CDR2 FQNEAQ, per germline (reference sequence). For the CDR3, the DNA is TGTGCCAGCAGCTTAATGGGCGAAGGTCAGCCCCAGCATTTT. It translates to CASSLMGEGQPQHF.

V gene TRBV6-5 combines with J gene TRBJ1-1; a weak D match, TRBD1 (5 bases). This CDR3 region has 14 residues. Looked up from germline, CDR1 is MNHEY and CDR2 is SVGAGI. V was trimmed by 2 bases and J by 4 bases, leaving 11 bases between them. The chain's CDR3 is CASSYRQGSTEAFF. DNA of the CDR3: TGTGCCAGCAGTTACCGTCAGGGAAGCACTGAAGCTTTCTTT.

The V call is TRBV6-1, the J call TRBJ1-4; 12 positions match TRBD1. Germline V CDR1 and CDR2: MNHNS, SASEGT. This CDR3 comprises 14 residues. With V trimmed by 5 bases and J by 8 bases, 3 bases remained unmatched. CDR3 region: CASSWDRGQEKLFF. DNA of the CDR3: TGTGCCAGCAGTTGGGACAGGGGGCAAGAAAAACTGTTTTTT.

The chain uses TRBV27 and TRBJ2-2, with 9 bases fitting TRBD1. V shed 2 bases and J 1 base; nucleotides not matched to a gene: 2. The CDR3 is 16 residues long. Germline lookup yields CDR1 MNHEY and CDR2 SMNVEV (reference sequence). The CDR3 region is CASSLPGQGNTGELFF. The CDR3 DNA reads TGTGCCAGCAGTTTACCGGGACAGGGGAACACCGGGGAGCTGTTTTTT.

The V gene is TRBV5-1, the J gene TRBJ2-7, with TRBD1 matching over 7 bases. The trim removed 0 bases at V and 2 bases at J, leaving 5 bases unmatched. CDR1 and CDR2 (germline): SGHRS, YFSETQ. The CDR3 runs 15 residues. The CDR3 is CASSLGQGRTYEQYF. Written as DNA, the CDR3 is TGCGCCAGCAGCTTGGGACAGGGCAGAACCTACGAGCAGTACTTC. Variable domain in full (rest from reference TRBV5-1 and TRBJ2-7): KAGVTQTPRYLIKTRGQQVTLSCSPISGHRSVSWYQQTPGQGLQFLFEYFSETQRNKGNFPGRFSGRQFSNSRSEMNVSTLELGDSALYLCASSLGQGRTYEQYFGPGTRLTVT.

This clone was observed a single time. The chain couples TRBV5-1 to TRBJ2-5; a possible D gene is TRBD2 (6 bases). Germline lookup yields CDR1 SGHRS and CDR2 YFSETQ. The germline V and J ends were trimmed by 0 bases and 5 bases, with 14 bases remaining between them. This CDR3 has 15 residues. The CDR3 nucleotides are TGCGCCAGCAGCTTGGGCGGGGAATCGGGGGAGACCCAGTACTTC. Protein product: CASSLGGESGETQYF. Looking up the rest from reference TRBV5-1 and TRBJ2-5 gives the full variable domain: KAGVTQTPRYLIKTRGQQVTLSCSPISGHRSVSWYQQTPGQGLQFLFEYFSETQRNKGNFPGRFSGRQFSNSRSEMNVSTLELGDSALYLCASSLGGESGETQYFGPGTRLLVL.

The gene calls are TRBV27 and TRBJ2-7; no definite D call. Trimming removed 2 bases from V and 4 bases from J, with 15 bases in between. Germline loops: CDR1 MNHEY, CDR2 SMNVEV (reference sequence). This CDR3 comprises 15 residues. CDR3: CASSLVGGLGYEQYF. Here the CDR3 DNA reads TGTGCCAGCAGTTTAGTTGGCGGATTAGGATACGAGCAGTACTTC.

The J gene is TRBJ1-1, the V gene TRBV28; D is perhaps TRBD1 (6 bases). The CDR3 extends over 16 amino acids. Germline V gives CDR1 MDHEN, CDR2 SYDVKM. The V end was cut by 3 bases, the J end by 3 bases, with 17 bases between. The CDR3 is CASSFGAKTGDTEAFF. The CDR3 region has the DNA TGTGCCAGCAGTTTCGGGGCCAAGACAGGAGACACTGAAGCTTTCTTT.

The chain is built from TRBV27 and TRBJ2-7, with 11 bases matching TRBD1. The CDR3 runs 13 residues. Trimming removed 4 bases from V and 5 bases from J; junction bases left unmatched: 1. Per the germline V gene, CDR1 is MNHEY and CDR2 is SMNVEV (reference sequence). Here the CDR3 reads CASSWTGGDEQYF. CDR3 sequence (DNA): TGTGCCAGCAGTTGGACAGGGGGCGACGAGCAGTACTTC.

The chain uses TRBV27 and TRBJ2-1; TRBD2 matches 8 bases. Germline V gene data show CDR1 as MNHEY and CDR2 as SMNVEV (reference sequence). The CDR3 runs to 15 residues. With 1 base clipped from V and 5 bases from J, the junction kept 4 bases outside the gene matches. The CDR3 DNA sequence: TGTGCCAGCAGTTTATTGCCGGGGGGGCACAATGAGCAGTTCTTC. Protein product: CASSLLPGGHNEQFF.

The chain is built from TRBV7-9 and TRBJ1-2; tentatively, D is TRBD1 (6 bases). The CDR3 totals 13 residues. Germline CDR1 and CDR2: SEHNR and FQNEAQ (reference sequence). V gave up 5 bases and J gave up 6 bases, with 13 bases separating them. For the CDR3, the DNA is TGTGCCAGCAGCCCCCGGACAGAGCATGGCTACACCTTC. Its protein is CASSPRTEHGYTF.

The chain links TRBV30 to TRBJ2-4; 9 bases agree with TRBD2. The CDR3 has 16 amino acids. Germline CDR1 reads GTSNPN; CDR2 reads SVGIG (reference sequence). V trimming: 4 bases; J trimming: 4 bases; junction bases outside the gene matches: 11. The CDR3, as DNA: TGTGCCTGGACCCTCGGGATTAGCGGGAGTAAAAACATTCAGTACTTC. It is translated as CAWTLGISGSKNIQYF.

The CDR3 spells CASSPLRQGNPYEQYF. The CDR3 DNA sequence: TGTGCCAGCTCACCATTGAGACAGGGGAACCCCTACGAGCAGTACTTC. The chain recombines TRBV18 with TRBJ2-7; 8 positions agree with TRBD1. This CDR3 comprises 16 residues. In germline, CDR1 is KGHSH, CDR2 LQKENI. The J segment lost 2 bases and the V segment lost 2 bases, leaving 8 bases of the junction unmatched.